This paragraph reports one T cell receptor (beta chain). The sample belongs to a study of monozygotic twins with inflammatory bowel disease. TCRdb re-called the 5' RACE reads; one entry per CDR3 protein, DNA not given. The table gives approximately 150,000 distinct CDR3 sequences; the top ten clones make up approximately 7% of it. The CDR3 is made up of 14 amino acids. The specimen sequenced was blood. V usage is TRBV12-3 or TRBV12-4 and J usage is TRBJ1-6; the TCRdb D gene call, TRBD1, has no DNA to confirm it. The clonotype was recovered from a human donor with ulcerative colitis or Crohn's disease, or a healthy co-twin of an affected twin (not recorded which). The CDR3 reads CASSHRAFDSPLHF.